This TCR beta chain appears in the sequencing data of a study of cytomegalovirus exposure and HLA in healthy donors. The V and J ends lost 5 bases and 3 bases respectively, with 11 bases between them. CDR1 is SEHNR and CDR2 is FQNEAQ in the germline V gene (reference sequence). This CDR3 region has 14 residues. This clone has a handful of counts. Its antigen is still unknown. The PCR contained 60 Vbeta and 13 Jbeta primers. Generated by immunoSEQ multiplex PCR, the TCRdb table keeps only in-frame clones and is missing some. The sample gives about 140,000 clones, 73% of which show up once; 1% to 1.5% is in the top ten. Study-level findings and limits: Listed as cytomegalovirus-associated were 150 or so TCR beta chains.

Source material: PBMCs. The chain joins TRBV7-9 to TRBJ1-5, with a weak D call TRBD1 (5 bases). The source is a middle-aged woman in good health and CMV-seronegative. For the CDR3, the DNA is TGTGCCAGCAGCCTGGGGGGAACCAATCAGCCCCAGCATTTT. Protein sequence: CASSLGGTNQPQHF.